This TCR beta chain came from a study of cytomegalovirus exposure and HLA in healthy donors. Whole-study findings and limits: Researchers counted roughly 160 TCR beta chains as cytomegalovirus-associated. There was a cluster of highly shared sequence variants that was likely a sequencing artifact. As a later analysis showed, several of the most significant clusters appeared to be linked to common viral pathogens.

PCR was performed using 60 Vbeta and 13 Jbeta primers. Assay used: immunoSEQ multiplex PCR; TCRdb lists only in-frame clones, some missing. Here the sample spans roughly 290,000 clones, over 70% being singletons. About this clone: Its antigen remains unidentified.

CDR3 length: 9 amino acids. Germline CDR1 DFQATT, CDR2 SNEGSKA (reference sequence). The chain recombines TRBV20-1 with TRBJ1-2, with D unclear. The clonotype comes from a girl aged 2 to 9 in good health and CMV-seronegative. Sequencing input: PBMCs. CDR3 loop: CSPLGGYTF. For the CDR3, the DNA is TGCAGCCCCCTCGGGGGCTACACCTTC.